This section outlines one T cell receptor beta chain sequence together with its context. The antigen is not known. Trimming took 4 bases from V and 3 from J, leaving 4 bases between them. There are 13 residues in the CDR3. Germline V lookup: CDR1 ENHRY, CDR2 SYGVKD. The sample originates from a study of a mutant IDH1 vaccine in newly diagnosed glioma. Study results and limitations: Pseudoprogression showed no apparent link to changes in top peripheral T cell clonotypes.

Sample time point: week 23, last vaccination. In the vaccine, a single dose held 300 ug of the mutant IDH1 20-mer peptide, along with topical imiquimod. The donors had new WHO grade 3 or 4 astrocytomas; these were IDH1-mutant and ATRX-lost. Libraries were prepared by immunoSEQ multiplex PCR; TCRdb keeps only in-frame clonotypes and omits some of them. The sample consists of some 80,000 clones, 75% to 90% of them appearing once. J is TRBJ1-6 and V is TRBV10-3; D remains ambiguous. The sequencing here drew on PBMCs, taken from a glioma patient whose treatment included an IDH1 peptide vaccine. This clonotype was obtained from a woman in her forties or fifties with glioma. The CDR3 DNA follows: TGTGCCATCAGTGTTCACTATAATTCACCCCTCCACTTT. Its protein product is CAISVHYNSPLHF.